This section outlines one T cell receptor beta chain sequence together with its context. The antigen is unknown. With the Oncomine TCR Beta short-read assay, DNA from cultured CD4+ T cells was sequenced. MiXCR was run by TCRdb on the PCR reads, yielding one entry per CDR3 protein. The profile covers 17,000 or so distinct CDR3 sequences, with roughly 23% appearing a single time and about 8% taken by the ten largest. Noted treatment: roughly 10-day PBMC culture with coronavirus spike peptide pools or control peptides (ViraFEST assay). These data come from a study of vaccination and CD4 T cells after COVID-19. Trimming shortened V by 7 bases and J by 2 bases, and 22 bases separated the two germline ends. The CDR3 has 17 amino acids. The germline CDR1 and CDR2 sequences are MNHNS and SASEGT.

This TCR was recovered from a human donor with COVID-19. Sequencing used cultured CD4+ T cells from blood. The rearrangement links TRBV6-1 to TRBJ2-3; no clear D. The CDR3 bases are TGTGCCAGCATCAGTGGGGTGACCACTTGGTACACAGATACGCAGTATTTT. This gives the protein CASISGVTTWYTDTQYF.